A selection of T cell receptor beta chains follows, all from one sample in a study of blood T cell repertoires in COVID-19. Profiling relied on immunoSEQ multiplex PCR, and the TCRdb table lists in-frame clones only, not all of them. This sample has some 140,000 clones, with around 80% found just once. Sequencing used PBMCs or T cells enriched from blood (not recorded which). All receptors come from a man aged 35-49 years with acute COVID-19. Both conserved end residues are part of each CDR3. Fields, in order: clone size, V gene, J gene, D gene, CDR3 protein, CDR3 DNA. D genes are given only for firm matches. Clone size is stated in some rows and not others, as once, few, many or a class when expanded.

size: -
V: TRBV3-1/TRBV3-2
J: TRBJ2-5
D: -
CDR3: CASSQDEETQYF
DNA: TGTGCCAGCAGCCAAGATGAGGAGACCCAGTACTTC

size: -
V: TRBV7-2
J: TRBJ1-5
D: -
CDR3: CASSRQYQPQHF
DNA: TGTGCCAGCAGCCGACAGTATCAGCCCCAGCATTTT

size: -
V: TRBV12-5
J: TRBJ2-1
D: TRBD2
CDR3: CASGLGIAGVDEQFF
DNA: TGTGCTAGTGGTTTAGGCATAGCGGGAGTGGATGAGCAGTTCTTC

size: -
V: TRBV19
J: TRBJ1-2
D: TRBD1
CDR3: CASRSGLGQGYGYTF
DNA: TGTGCCAGTCGTTCGGGGTTGGGACAGGGCTATGGCTACACCTTC

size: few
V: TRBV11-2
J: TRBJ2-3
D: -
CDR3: CASTPRGDTQYF
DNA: TGTGCCAGCACCCCTCGAGGGGATACGCAGTATTTT

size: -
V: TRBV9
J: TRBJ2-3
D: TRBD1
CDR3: CASSYNTGTGADTQYF
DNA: TGTGCCAGCAGCTATAACACTGGGACAGGGGCAGATACGCAGTATTTT

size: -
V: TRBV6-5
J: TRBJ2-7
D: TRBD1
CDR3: CASSSAGTGLHEQYF
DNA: TGTGCCAGCAGTTCCGCCGGGACAGGGCTCCACGAGCAGTACTTC

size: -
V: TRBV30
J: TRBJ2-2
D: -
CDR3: CAWDPRGGTGELFF
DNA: TGTGCCTGGGACCCCAGGGGTGGCACCGGGGAGCTGTTTTTT

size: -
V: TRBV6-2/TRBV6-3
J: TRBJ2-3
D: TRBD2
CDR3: CASSTPDSSGGATDTQYF
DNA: TGTGCCAGCAGCACCCCCGACAGTAGCGGGGGGGCCACAGATACGCAGTATTTT

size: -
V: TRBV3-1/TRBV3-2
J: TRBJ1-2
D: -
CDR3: CASSQNREGSYTF
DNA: TGTGCCAGCAGCCAAAACAGGGAGGGAAGCTACACCTTC

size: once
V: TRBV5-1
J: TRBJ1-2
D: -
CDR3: CASSFGTQGGYTF
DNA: TGCGCCAGCAGCTTCGGGACACAGGGAGGCTACACCTTC

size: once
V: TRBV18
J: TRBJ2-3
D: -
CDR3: CASSPGGSTDTQYF
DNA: TGTGCCAGCTCACCAGGGGGGAGCACAGATACGCAGTATTTT

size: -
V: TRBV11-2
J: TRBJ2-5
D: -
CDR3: CASRRPGRVGETQYF
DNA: TGTGCCAGCAGGCGACCCGGCCGGGTAGGAGAGACCCAGTACTTC

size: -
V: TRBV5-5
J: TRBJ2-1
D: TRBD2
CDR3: CASSLEAGVVNEQFF
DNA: TGTGCCAGCAGCTTGGAAGCGGGAGTCGTCAATGAGCAGTTCTTC

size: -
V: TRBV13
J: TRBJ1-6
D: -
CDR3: CASSLRHLGGNSPLHF
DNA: TGTGCCAGCAGCTTAAGACATCTAGGAGGTAATTCACCCCTCCACTTT

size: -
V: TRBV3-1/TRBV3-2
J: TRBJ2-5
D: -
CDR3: CASSQDPSGWETQYF
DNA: TGTGCCAGCAGCCAAGATCCGTCAGGGTGGGAGACCCAGTACTTC

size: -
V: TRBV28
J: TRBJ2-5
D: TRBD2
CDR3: CASSSWTSGAAETQYF
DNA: TGTGCCAGCAGTTCCTGGACTAGCGGGGCCGCGGAGACCCAGTACTTC

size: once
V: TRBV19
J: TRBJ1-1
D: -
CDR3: CASSIRGNTEAFF
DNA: TGTGCCAGTAGTATACGGGGGAACACTGAAGCTTTCTTT

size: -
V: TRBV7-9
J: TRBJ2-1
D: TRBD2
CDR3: CASSPGVAGTNEQFF
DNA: TGTGCCAGCAGTCCCGGGGTAGCGGGTACAAATGAGCAGTTCTTC

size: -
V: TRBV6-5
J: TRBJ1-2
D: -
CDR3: CASKEPSYGYTF
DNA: TGTGCCAGCAAGGAGCCTTCCTATGGCTACACCTTC

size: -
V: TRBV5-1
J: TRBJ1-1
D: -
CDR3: CASSTTANTEAFF
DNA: TGCGCCAGCAGTACGACAGCGAACACTGAAGCTTTCTTT

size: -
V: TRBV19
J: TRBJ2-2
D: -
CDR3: CASSPPKAREYGELFF
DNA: TGTGCCAGTAGTCCCCCGAAAGCCCGTGAATACGGGGAGCTGTTTTTT

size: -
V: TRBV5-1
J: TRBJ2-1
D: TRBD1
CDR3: CASSLAGTGYNEQFF
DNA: TGCGCCAGCAGCTTGGCCGGGACAGGATACAATGAGCAGTTCTTC

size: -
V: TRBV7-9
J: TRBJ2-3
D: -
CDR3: CASSLARRDTQYF
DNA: TGTGCCAGCAGCTTAGCCAGGAGGGATACGCAGTATTTT

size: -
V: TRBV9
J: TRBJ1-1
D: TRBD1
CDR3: CASSAAGTGLTEAFF
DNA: TGTGCCAGCAGCGCAGCCGGGACAGGTCTTACTGAAGCTTTCTTT

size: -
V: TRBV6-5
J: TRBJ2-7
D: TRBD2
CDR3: CASGRALGEQYF
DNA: TGTGCCAGCGGGAGGGCCTTGGGGGAGCAGTACTTC

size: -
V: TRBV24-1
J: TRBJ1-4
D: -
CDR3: CATSDSGGADEKLFF
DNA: TGTGCCACCAGTGATTCGGGGGGCGCAGATGAAAAACTGTTTTTT

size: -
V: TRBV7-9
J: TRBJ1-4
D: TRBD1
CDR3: CASSLALGTGPTEKLFF
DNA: TGTGCCAGCAGCTTAGCTCTCGGGACAGGGCCGACTGAAAAACTGTTTTTT

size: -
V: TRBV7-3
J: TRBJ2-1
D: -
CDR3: CASSPSYGNEQFF
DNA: TGTGCCAGCAGCCCGTCGTACGGGAATGAGCAGTTCTTC

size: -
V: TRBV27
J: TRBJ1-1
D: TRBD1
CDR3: CASKNRGTEAFF
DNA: TGTGCCAGCAAAAACAGGGGCACTGAAGCTTTCTTT

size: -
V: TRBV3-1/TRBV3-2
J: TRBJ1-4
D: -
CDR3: CASSRNQNREKLFF
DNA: TGTGCCAGCAGCCGAAATCAAAACAGGGAAAAACTGTTTTTT

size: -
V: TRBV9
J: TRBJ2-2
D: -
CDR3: CASSVTGLRNTGELFF
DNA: TGTGCCAGCAGCGTTACGGGACTCCGTAACACCGGGGAGCTGTTTTTT

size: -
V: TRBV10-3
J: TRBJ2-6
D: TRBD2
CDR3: CAISPQAGGANVLTF
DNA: TGTGCCATCAGTCCCCAAGCGGGGGGGGCCAACGTCCTGACTTTC

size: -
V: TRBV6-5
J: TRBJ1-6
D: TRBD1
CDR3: CASSQGAESPLHF
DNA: TGTGCCAGCAGTCAGGGGGCAGAGTCACCCCTCCACTTT

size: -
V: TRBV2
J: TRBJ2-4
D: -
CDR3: CASRAFGKNIQYF
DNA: TGTGCCAGCAGGGCATTTGGCAAAAACATTCAGTACTTC

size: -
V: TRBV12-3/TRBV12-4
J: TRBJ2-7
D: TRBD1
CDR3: CASSRQGAYEQYF
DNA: TGTGCCAGCAGCCGACAGGGCGCCTACGAGCAGTACTTC

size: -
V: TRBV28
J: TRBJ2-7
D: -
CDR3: CASSLQTTEQYF
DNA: TGTGCCAGCAGTTTACAAACGACTGAGCAGTACTTC

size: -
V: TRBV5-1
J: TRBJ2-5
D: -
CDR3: CASSFQGGETQYF
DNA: TGCGCCAGCAGCTTTCAAGGAGGAGAGACCCAGTACTTC

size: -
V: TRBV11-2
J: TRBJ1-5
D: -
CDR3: CASSLRGAGSNQPQHF
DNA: TGTGCCAGCAGCTTACGGGGGGCGGGAAGCAATCAGCCCCAGCATTTT

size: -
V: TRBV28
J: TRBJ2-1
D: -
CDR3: CASEQGQGEQFF
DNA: TGTGCCAGCGAGCAGGGTCAAGGTGAGCAGTTCTTC

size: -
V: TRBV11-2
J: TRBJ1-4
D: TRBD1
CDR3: CASSFSTEGASKEKLFF
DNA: TGTGCCAGCAGCTTTTCTACTGAGGGGGCGAGTAAGGAAAAACTGTTTTTT

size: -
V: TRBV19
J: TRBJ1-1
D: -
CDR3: CASSKQGATEAFF
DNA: TGTGCCAGTAGTAAACAGGGCGCCACTGAAGCTTTCTTT

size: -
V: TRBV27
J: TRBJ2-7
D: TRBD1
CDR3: CASSPTLGRDRGASEQYF
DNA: TGTGCCAGCAGTCCAACCCTCGGGCGGGACAGGGGCGCGTCCGAGCAGTACTTC

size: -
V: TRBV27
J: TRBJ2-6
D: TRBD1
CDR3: CASSLWDSRPSGANVLTF
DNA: TGTGCCAGCAGTTTATGGGACAGTCGACCCTCTGGGGCCAACGTCCTGACTTTC

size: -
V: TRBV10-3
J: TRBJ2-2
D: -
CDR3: CAISERQGNTGELFF
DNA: TGTGCCATCAGTGAGAGGCAGGGGAACACCGGGGAGCTGTTTTTT

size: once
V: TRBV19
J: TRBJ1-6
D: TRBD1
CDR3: CASSMLQGGSPLHF
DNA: TGTGCCAGTAGTATGTTACAGGGGGGTTCACCCCTCCACTTT

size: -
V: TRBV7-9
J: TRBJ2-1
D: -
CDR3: CAIRMAPGNEQFF
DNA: TGTGCCATTCGGATGGCACCGGGTAATGAGCAGTTCTTC

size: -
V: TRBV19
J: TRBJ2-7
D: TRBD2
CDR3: CASSSNGGGAWEQYF
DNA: TGTGCCAGTAGTTCCAATGGCGGGGGGGCGTGGGAGCAGTACTTC

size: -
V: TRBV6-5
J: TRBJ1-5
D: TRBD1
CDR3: CASSYSQGSNQPQHF
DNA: TGTGCCAGCAGTTACTCACAGGGGAGCAATCAGCCCCAGCATTTT

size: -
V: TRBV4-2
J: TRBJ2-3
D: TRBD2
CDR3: CASSQESASGSLSTDTQYF
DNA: TGTGCCAGCAGCCAAGAAAGCGCTAGCGGGAGCCTCAGCACAGATACGCAGTATTTT

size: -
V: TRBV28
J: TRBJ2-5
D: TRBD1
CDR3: CASRPGGTGETQYF
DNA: TGTGCCAGCAGGCCAGGGGGAACGGGAGAGACCCAGTACTTC

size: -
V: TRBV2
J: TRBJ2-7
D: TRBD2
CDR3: CASRGLAGYEQYF
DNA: TGTGCCAGCAGAGGACTAGCGGGGTACGAGCAGTACTTC